Listed here are 13 T cell receptor beta chains from one sample, sequenced in a study of blood T cell repertoires in COVID-19. Method: immunoSEQ multiplex PCR; TCRdb's copy keeps in-frame clones and lacks some. In the table there are around 200,000 clones, roughly nine tenths of which are singletons. Specimen: PBMCs or T cells enriched from blood (not recorded which). The receptors originated from a woman in her 30s who had recovered from COVID-19.

The DNA of the CDR3 is TGTGCCAGTAGTAAAAGCAGGGGGCTGAAGGATTCACCCCTCCACTTT. The encoded protein is CASSKSRGLKDSPLHF. This chain joins TRBV19 and TRBJ1-6; TRBD1 agrees at 8 bases. The CDR3 totals 16 residues. The V gene's germline CDR1 is LNHDA and CDR2 SQIVND (reference sequence). V dropped 4 bases and J dropped 8; count of bases not matched to a gene: 10.

V usage is TRBV27 and J usage is TRBJ1-2; no definite D call. The CDR3 loop spans 13 amino acids. Germline lookup yields CDR1 MNHEY and CDR2 SMNVEV (reference sequence). V gave up 3 bases and J gave up 2 bases, with 7 bases separating them. The CDR3 reads CASSFGQNYGYTF. The CDR3 nucleotides are TGTGCCAGCAGTTTTGGGCAGAACTATGGCTACACCTTC.

In the case of this clone: The sample holds other DNA sequences that translate to the same CDR3. The V gene is TRBV5-1, the J gene TRBJ1-2, with D unresolved. Trimming cost V 0 bases and J 1 base, with 7 bases left between them. The CDR3 extends over 14 amino acids. Looked up from germline, CDR1 is SGHRS and CDR2 is YFSETQ. The CDR3 nucleotides are TGCGCCAGCAGCTTGGGGCAGATTAACTATGGCTACACCTTC. Its protein product is CASSLGQINYGYTF.

The table lists this clone with many counts. The CDR3 DNA reads as TGTGCCAGCAATAACAGGGGATCCGGGGAGCTGTTTTTT. Its protein product is CASNNRGSGELFF. V gene TRBV6-5 combines with J gene TRBJ2-2; 7 bases are a match to TRBD1. From germline, CDR1 is MNHEY and CDR2 SVGAGI. V shed 7 bases, J shed 6 bases, and the junction held 5 bases outside the gene matches. CDR3 length equals 13 residues.

This rearrangement joins TRBV12-3 or TRBV12-4 to TRBJ1-3; D is unresolved. CDR3 length: 12 residues. V was cut by 5 bases and J by 4 bases, with 6 bases left in between. The CDR3 DNA reads TGTGCCAGCAGTAGCGGGGGAAACACCATATATTTT. Translation: CASSSGGNTIYF.

J is TRBJ2-2 and V is TRBV11-3, with TRBD1 matching 8 bases. The ends lost 3 bases at V and 1 base at J; junction bases unmatched: 1. This CDR3 has 15 amino acids. Per the germline V gene, CDR1 is SGHNT and CDR2 is YENEEA. The CDR3 DNA reads as TGTGCCAGCAGCTTGGGGACAGGGAACACCGGGGAGCTGTTTTTT. Translating it yields CASSLGTGNTGELFF.

The gene calls are TRBV4-1 and TRBJ1-1; 7 bases line up with TRBD1. Germline trimming cut 8 bases from V and 1 base from J; bases unmatched to any gene: 10. CDR1 MGHRA and CDR2 YSYEKL come from the germline V gene. The CDR3 covers 15 residues. The CDR3 bases are TGCGCCAGCTCGAGACAGGGTATGGGGAACACTGAAGCTTTCTTT. Amino acids: CASSRQGMGNTEAFF.

In this sample, this clone turned up a few times. J is TRBJ1-1 and V is TRBV7-9; 7 bases are shared with TRBD1. The V and J ends lost 5 bases and 7 bases, in that order; junction bases with no gene match: 4. The germline V gene encodes CDR1 SEHNR and CDR2 FQNEAQ (reference sequence). The CDR3 is 12 residues long. This CDR3 reads CASSDRVLEAFF. DNA for the CDR3: TGTGCCAGCAGCGACAGGGTCCTTGAAGCTTTCTTT.

This chain links TRBV7-2 with TRBJ1-3, with D perhaps TRBD1 (5 bases). Per germline, CDR1 SGHTA and CDR2 FQGNSA. The CDR3 sequence is 17 residues long. V was cut by 6 bases and J by 0 bases, with 18 bases left in between. The chain's CDR3 is CASSPWTRPSSGNTIYF. DNA of the CDR3: TGTGCCAGCAGTCCTTGGACACGTCCCTCCTCTGGAAACACCATATATTTT. Drawing the rest from reference TRBV7-2 and TRBJ1-3, the complete variable domain is GAGVSQSPSNKVTEKGKDVELRCDPISGHTALYWYRQSLGQGLEFLIYFQGNSAPDKSGLPSDRFSAERTGGSVSTLTIQRTQQEDSAVYLCASSPWTRPSSGNTIYFGEGSWLTVV.

This rearrangement joins TRBV11-2 to TRBJ1-5; D remains unclear. This CDR3 spans 13 amino acids. V was clipped by 3 bases and J by 3 bases, with 6 bases between them. Germline CDR1 and CDR2: SGHAT and FQNNGV. Here the CDR3 DNA reads TGTGCCAGCAGCTTGGGAGTCAATCAGCCCCAGCATTTT. Protein sequence: CASSLGVNQPQHF.

The chain recombines TRBV13 with TRBJ1-3; D gene ambiguous. This CDR3 is 16 amino acids long. V was pared by 5 bases and J by 0 bases, with 14 bases between. The germline CDR1 and CDR2 sequences are PRHDT and FYEKMQ (reference sequence). In DNA, the CDR3 is TGTGCCAGCAGCCCTATTGTAGTCCACTCTGGAAACACCATATATTTT. The encoded protein is CASSPIVVHSGNTIYF.

The chain combines TRBV4-1 with TRBJ2-1; D remains ambiguous. Germline CDR1 reads MGHRA; CDR2 reads YSYEKL. Trimming shortened V by 1 base and J by 8 bases, and 12 bases separated the two germline ends. The CDR3 contains 14 residues. CDR3 sequence: CASSQARHRDEQFF. The CDR3 region has the DNA TGCGCCAGCAGCCAAGCTCGACACAGAGATGAGCAGTTCTTC.

The gene calls are TRBV4-3 and TRBJ2-2; 13 bases map to TRBD2. The junction had 12 bases not matched to a gene; V was cut back by 4 bases and J by 7 bases. This CDR3 region has 18 residues. CDR1 and CDR2 from the germline V gene are LGHNA and YSLEER. DNA for the CDR3: TGCGCCAGCAGCCCCCAGCCAACTAGCGGGGGGGCAGGCGGGGAGCTGTTTTTT. Translating gives CASSPQPTSGGAGGELFF.